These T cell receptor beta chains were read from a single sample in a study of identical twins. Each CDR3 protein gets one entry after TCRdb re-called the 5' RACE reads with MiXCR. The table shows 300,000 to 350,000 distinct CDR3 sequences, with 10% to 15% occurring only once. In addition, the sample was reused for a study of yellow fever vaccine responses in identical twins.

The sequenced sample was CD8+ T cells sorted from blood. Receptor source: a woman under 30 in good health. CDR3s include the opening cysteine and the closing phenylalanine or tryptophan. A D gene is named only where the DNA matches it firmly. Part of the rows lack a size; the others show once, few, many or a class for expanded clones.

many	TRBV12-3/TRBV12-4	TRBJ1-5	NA	CASSLVGRGNQPQHF	TGTGCCAGCAGTTTAGTGGGCAGGGGCAATCAGCCCCAGCATTTT
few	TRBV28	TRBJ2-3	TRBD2	CASSPTILLAGVNTQYF	TGTGCCAGCAGTCCGACCATCTTACTAGCGGGGGTAAATACGCAGTATTTT
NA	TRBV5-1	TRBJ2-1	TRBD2	CASSFRTSGIPSYNEQFF	TGCGCCAGCAGCTTTCGGACTAGCGGGATCCCCTCCTACAATGAGCAGTTCTTC
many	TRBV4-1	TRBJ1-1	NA	CASSQGLIANTEAFF	TGCGCCAGCAGCCAAGGCCTTATAGCGAACACTGAAGCTTTCTTT
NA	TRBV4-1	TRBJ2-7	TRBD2	CASSRTRTYEQYF	TGCGCCAGCAGCCGGACTAGGACCTACGAGCAGTACTTC
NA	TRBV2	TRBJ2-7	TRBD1	CAGTGTGPYEQYF	TGTGCCGGCACCGGGACAGGGCCCTACGAGCAGTACTTC
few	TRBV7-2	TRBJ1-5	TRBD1	CASRIDGGQGHQPQHF	TGTGCCAGCAGAATAGACGGGGGACAGGGCCATCAGCCCCAGCATTTT
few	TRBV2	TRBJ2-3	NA	CASRGPRFWYWTDTQYF	TGTGCCAGCAGGGGACCTCGATTTTGGTATTGGACAGATACGCAGTATTTT
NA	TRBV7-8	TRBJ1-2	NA	CASSSTGQRDGYTF	TGTGCCAGCAGCTCGACAGGTCAGAGAGATGGCTACACCTTC
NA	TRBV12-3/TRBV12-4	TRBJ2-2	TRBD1	CASSSGTGVVFGELFF	TGTGCCAGCAGTTCGGGGACAGGGGTAGTATTCGGGGAGCTGTTTTTT
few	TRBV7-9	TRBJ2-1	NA	CASILGGVLVF	TGTGCCAGCATCCTAGGGGGGGTTCTGGTCTTC
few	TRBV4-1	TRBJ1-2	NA	CASREGSYGYTF	TGCGCCAGCAGGGAGGGTTCCTATGGCTACACCTTC
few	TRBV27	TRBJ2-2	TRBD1	CASRPGQGAGELFF	TGTGCCAGCAGACCGGGACAGGGGGCCGGGGAGCTGTTTTTT
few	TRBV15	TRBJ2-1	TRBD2	CATSSSGRAPGEQFF	TGTGCCACCAGCAGTAGCGGGAGGGCCCCAGGGGAGCAGTTCTTC
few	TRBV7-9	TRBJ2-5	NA	CASSFAGNPQETQYF	TGTGCCAGCAGCTTCGCGGGAAACCCCCAAGAGACCCAGTACTTC
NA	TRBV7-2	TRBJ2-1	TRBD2	CASSSPGLAGVDEQFF	TGTGCCAGCAGCTCCCCGGGACTAGCGGGGGTCGATGAGCAGTTCTTC
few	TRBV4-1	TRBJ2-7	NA	CASSQDRGPLYEQYF	TGCGCCAGCAGCCAAGATCGGGGGCCTCTATACGAGCAGTACTTC
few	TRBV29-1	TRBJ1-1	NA	CSVDDRNTEAFF	TGCAGCGTTGACGACAGGAACACTGAAGCTTTCTTT
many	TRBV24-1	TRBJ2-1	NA	CATSDSLGNEQFF	TGTGCCACCAGTGACAGCCTGGGCAATGAGCAGTTCTTC
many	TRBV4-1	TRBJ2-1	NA	CASSPRLESYNEQFF	TGCGCCAGCAGCCCCCGACTAGAGTCCTACAATGAGCAGTTCTTC
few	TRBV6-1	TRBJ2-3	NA	CASSEAKGDTQYF	TGTGCCAGCAGTGAAGCCAAGGGAGATACGCAGTATTTT
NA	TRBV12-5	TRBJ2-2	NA	CASGSDTGELFF	TGTGCTAGTGGTTCGGACACCGGGGAGCTGTTTTTT
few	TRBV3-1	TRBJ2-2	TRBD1	CASSHLRDREGTGELFF	TGTGCCAGCAGCCACCTCCGGGACAGGGAGGGCACCGGGGAGCTGTTTTTT
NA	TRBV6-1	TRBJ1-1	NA	CASRTSQRNTEAFF	TGTGCCAGCAGGACCTCCCAGAGGAACACTGAAGCTTTCTTT
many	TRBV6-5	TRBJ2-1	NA	CASSYLLAFNEQFF	TGTGCCAGCAGTTATCTATTAGCATTCAATGAGCAGTTCTTC
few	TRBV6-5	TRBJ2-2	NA	CASSYLASRLNTGELFF	TGTGCCAGCAGTTACCTGGCTAGCCGCTTGAACACCGGGGAGCTGTTTTTT
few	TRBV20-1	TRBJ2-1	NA	CSALHLTSYNEQFF	TGCAGTGCTCTCCACTTAACCTCCTACAATGAGCAGTTCTTC
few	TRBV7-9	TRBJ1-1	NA	CASSLGYGERNTEAFF	TGTGCCAGCAGCTTAGGCTATGGGGAGAGGAACACTGAAGCTTTCTTT
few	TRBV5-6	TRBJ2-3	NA	CASSLFGLLAEKTTSTDTQYF	TGTGCCAGCAGCTTGTTTGGTCTCCTCGCAGAGAAGACCACTAGCACAGATACGCAGTATTTT
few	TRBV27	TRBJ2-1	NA	CASSLSKRSTYNEQFF	TGTGCCAGCAGTTTATCGAAACGGTCCACCTACAATGAGCAGTTCTTC
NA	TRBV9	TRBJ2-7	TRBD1	CASSITGGGGEQYF	TGTGCCAGCAGCATCACAGGGGGTGGTGGCGAGCAGTACTTC
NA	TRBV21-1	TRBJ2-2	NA	CARPSWGQGNYTGELFF	NA
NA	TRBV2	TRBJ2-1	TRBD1	CASPDRGRGNEQFF	TGTGCCTCTCCGGACAGGGGGCGAGGCAATGAGCAGTTCTTC
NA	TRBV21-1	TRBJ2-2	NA	CASSTSGRANTGELFF	TGTGCCAGCAGCACTAGCGGGAGGGCCAATACCGGGGAGCTGTTTTTT
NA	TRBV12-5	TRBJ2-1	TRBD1	CASGRPINRGRGDEQFF	TGTGCTAGTGGAAGACCAATAAACAGGGGGCGCGGGGATGAGCAGTTCTTC
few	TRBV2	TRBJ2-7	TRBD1	CAPRRDRVEGGPYEQYF	TGTGCCCCCCGCCGGGACAGGGTTGAGGGAGGGCCTTACGAGCAGTACTTC
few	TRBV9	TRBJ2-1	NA	CASSVAQYNEQFF	TGTGCCAGCAGCGTAGCGCAGTACAATGAGCAGTTCTTC
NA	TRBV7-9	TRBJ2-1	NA	CASSLVTPSDEQFF	TGTGCCAGCAGCTTAGTGACTCCCAGCGATGAGCAGTTCTTC
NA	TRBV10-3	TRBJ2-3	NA	CAIYSGRAYTDTQYF	TGTGCCATTTATAGCGGTAGAGCATACACAGATACGCAGTATTTT
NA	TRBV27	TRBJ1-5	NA	CASSYRGGHQPQHF	TGTGCCAGCAGTTACCGTGGGGGACATCAGCCCCAGCATTTT
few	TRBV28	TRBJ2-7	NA	CASSFQGVHEQYF	TGTGCCAGCAGTTTTCAGGGAGTCCACGAGCAGTACTTC
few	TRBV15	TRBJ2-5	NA	CATSRELRQGGIETQYF	TGTGCCACCAGCAGAGAGTTACGCCAGGGCGGGATAGAGACCCAGTACTTC
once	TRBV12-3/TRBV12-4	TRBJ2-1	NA	CASSLVAIEQFF	TGTGCCAGCAGTTTAGTGGCTATTGAGCAGTTCTTC
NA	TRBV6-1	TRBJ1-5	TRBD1	CASRTQGASNQPQHF	TGTGCCAGCAGGACGCAGGGGGCGAGCAATCAGCCCCAGCATTTT
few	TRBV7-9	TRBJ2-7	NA	CASSDRAVYEQYF	TGTGCCAGCAGCGATAGGGCAGTATACGAGCAGTACTTC
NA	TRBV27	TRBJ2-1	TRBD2	CASTPTSGRAGEQFF	TGTGCCAGCACCCCTACTAGCGGGAGGGCAGGGGAGCAGTTCTTC
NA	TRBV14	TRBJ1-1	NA	CASSLYREVSEAFF	TGTGCCAGCAGCCTTTACAGGGAGGTCTCTGAAGCTTTCTTT
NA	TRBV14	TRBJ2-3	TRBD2	CASSQVASGSIDTQYF	TGTGCCAGCAGCCAAGTGGCTAGCGGGAGTATAGATACGCAGTATTTT
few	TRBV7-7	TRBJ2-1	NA	CASSPGGGHLRYNEQFF	TGTGCCAGCAGCCCTGGCGGGGGCCACCTACGCTACAATGAGCAGTTCTTC
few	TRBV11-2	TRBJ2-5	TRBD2	CASSLLAGVGETQYF	TGTGCCAGCAGCTTACTAGCGGGGGTGGGGGAGACCCAGTACTTC
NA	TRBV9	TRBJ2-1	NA	CASSVGQTGYEQFF	TGTGCCAGCAGCGTAGGACAGACTGGATATGAGCAGTTCTTC
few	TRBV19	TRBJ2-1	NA	CASTAGHNEQFF	TGTGCCAGTACGGCCGGCCACAATGAGCAGTTCTTC